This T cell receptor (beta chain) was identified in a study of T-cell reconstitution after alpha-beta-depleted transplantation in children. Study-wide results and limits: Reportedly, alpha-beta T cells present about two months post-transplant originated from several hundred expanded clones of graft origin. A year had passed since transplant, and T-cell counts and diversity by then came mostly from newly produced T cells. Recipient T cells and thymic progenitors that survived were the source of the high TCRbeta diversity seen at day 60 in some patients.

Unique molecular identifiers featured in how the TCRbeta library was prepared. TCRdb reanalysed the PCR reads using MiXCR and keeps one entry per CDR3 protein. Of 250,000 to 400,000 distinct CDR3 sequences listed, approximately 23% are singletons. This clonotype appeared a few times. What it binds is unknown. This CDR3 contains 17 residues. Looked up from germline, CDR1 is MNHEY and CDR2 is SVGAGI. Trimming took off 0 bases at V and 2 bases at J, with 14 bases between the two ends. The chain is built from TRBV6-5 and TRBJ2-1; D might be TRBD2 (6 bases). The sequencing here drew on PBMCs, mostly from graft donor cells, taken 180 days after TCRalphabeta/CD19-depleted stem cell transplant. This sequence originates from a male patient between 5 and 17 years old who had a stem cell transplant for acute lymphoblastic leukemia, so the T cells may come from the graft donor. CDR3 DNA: TGTGCCAGCAGTTACTCGAATCTAGCGAGAGCCTACAATGAGCAGTTCTTC. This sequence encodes CASSYSNLARAYNEQFF.